The T cell receptor (beta chain) described here comes from a study of T cells in Graves' hyperthyroidism and ophthalmopathy. V was clipped by 3 bases and J by 1 base; unmatched bases: 7. This CDR3 has 16 amino acids. Germline V gene sequence: CDR1 SGHNT, CDR2 YENEEA. RNA transcripts served as the template for amplifying TCR beta CDR3 regions. An initial round of RT-PCR targeting the TCR CDR3 relied on the HTBI primer set. Using its own MiXCR run on the multiplex PCR reads, TCRdb lists one record per CDR3 protein. Of more than 300,000 distinct CDR3 sequences listed, approximately 13% are singletons. This clonotype was sampled from an older woman with Graves' hyperthyroidism. The rearrangement uses TRBV11-3 and TRBJ2-3; 7 bases fit TRBD2. Material: blood. CDR3 protein: CASSLRLRGGTDTQYF. The CDR3 DNA sequence: TGTGCCAGCAGCTTGAGATTACGGGGGGGCACAGATACGCAGTATTTT.